The 14 T cell receptor beta chains below all came from one sample that was sequenced in a study of chemoradiotherapy in HPV16-positive cancers. Assay: immunoSEQ multiplex PCR; the TCRdb copy retains only in-frame clones and omits some. The data hold fewer than 30,000 clones, with approximately 94% observed a single time. Sample acquisition took place from a patient who underwent chemoradiotherapy. The source is a human donor with HPV-associated anogenital cancer.

The rearrangement links TRBV29-1 to TRBJ1-1, with D unclear. Trimming pared 6 bases from V and 1 base from J, leaving 9 bases between. This CDR3 has 12 residues. The germline CDR1 and CDR2 sequences are SQVTM and ANQGSEA. The CDR3: CSVYKGNTEAFF. The CDR3 DNA reads TGCAGCGTCTACAAAGGGAACACTGAAGCTTTCTTT.

This rearrangement joins TRBV4-3 to TRBJ1-5, with D uncertain. V lost 0 bases and J 0 bases, leaving 6 bases between the germline ends. The CDR3 is 15 amino acids. Germline CDR1 LGHNA, CDR2 YSLEER. The CDR3 loop is CASSQDRISNQPQHF. In DNA, the CDR3 is TGCGCCAGCAGCCAAGACCGAATTAGCAATCAGCCCCAGCATTTT.

This rearrangement joins TRBV5-6 to TRBJ1-3; the D is unclear. Germline V gene data show CDR1 as SGHDT and CDR2 as YYEEEE. V gave up 2 bases and J gave up 0 bases, with 9 bases separating them. The CDR3 is made up of 15 amino acids. Written as DNA, the CDR3 is TGTGCCAGCAGCTTCTGGTCCCGCTCTGGAAACACCATATATTTT. Protein product: CASSFWSRSGNTIYF.

V gene TRBV28 combines with J gene TRBJ1-2; D may be TRBD1 (5 bases). The length of the CDR3 is 15 residues. Deletions cut 7 bases from V and 2 bases from J, with 17 bases between. Germline V lookup: CDR1 MDHEN, CDR2 SYDVKM. Written as DNA, the CDR3 is TGTGCCAGCACTTCCGGCCAGGGCGGCAACTATGGCTACACCTTC. Protein product: CASTSGQGGNYGYTF.

The CDR3 reads CAISERSAGTGVYEQYF. The CDR3 DNA follows: TGTGCCATCAGTGAGCGATCGGCTGGAACAGGGGTCTACGAGCAGTACTTC. The J gene is TRBJ2-7, the V gene TRBV10-3, with 7 bases matching TRBD1. With V trimmed by 2 bases and J by 3 bases, 13 bases remained unmatched. Germline CDR1 is ENHRY and CDR2 is SYGVKD. The CDR3 is 17 residues long.

The CDR3 loop reads CASSLAGQVKETQYF. The CDR3 bases are TGTGCCAGCAGCTTAGCGGGGCAGGTCAAGGAGACCCAGTACTTC. The chain couples TRBV7-2 to TRBJ2-5; possible D gene TRBD1, 5 bases. Germline lookup yields CDR1 SGHTA and CDR2 FQGNSA. V was pared by 0 bases and J by 5 bases, with 13 bases between. This CDR3 has 15 residues.

J is TRBJ2-2 and V is TRBV29-1; perhaps TRBD2 as D (6 bases). The CDR3 has 14 residues. Germline V gene lookup returns CDR1 SQVTM and CDR2 ANQGSEA. Trimming shortened V by 0 bases and J by 6 bases, and 11 bases separated the two germline ends. The CDR3 sequence: CSVEDVPGAGELFF. CDR3 coding DNA: TGCAGCGTTGAAGACGTCCCGGGGGCCGGGGAGCTGTTTTTT.

On this clone: An end of the junction differs from the germline gene, which may be a read error. The rearrangement uses TRBV20-1 and TRBJ1-2; the D gene is possibly TRBD1 (5 bases). Germline-derived CDR1 and CDR2 are DFQATT and SNEGSKA (reference sequence). The CDR3 extends over 9 amino acids. This CDR3 reads CSAARDAAF. The CDR3 DNA sequence: TGCAGTGCTGCAAGGGACGCAGCCTTC.

The chain has TRBV5-5 and TRBJ1-4, with a weak D call TRBD1 (5 bases). Germline CDR1 SGHKS, CDR2 YYEKEE (reference sequence). CDR3 size: 15 residues. Trimming shortened V by 3 bases and J by 4 bases, and 13 bases separated the two germline ends. CDR3 in DNA: TGTGCCAGCAGCTCGCGGGCCAGGGTTAATGAAAAACTGTTTTTT. Translating gives CASSSRARVNEKLFF.

Only a few counts were recorded for this clone. The rearrangement uses TRBV4-2 and TRBJ1-1; D possibly corresponds to TRBD1 (5 bases). The CDR3 loop spans 16 amino acids. Trimming cost V 3 bases and J 1 base, with 15 bases left between them. In germline, CDR1 is LGHNA, CDR2 YNFKEQ. The CDR3 DNA follows: TGTGCCAGCAGCCAGTTACGGGACGGTGGGAACACTGAAGCTTTCTTT. Translation: CASSQLRDGGNTEAFF.

Comments on this clone: A read error may account for a junction end that differs from germline. The chain couples TRBV7-3 to TRBJ2-2; D remains ambiguous. The germline V gene has CDR1 SGHTA and CDR2 FQGTGA. This CDR3 has 14 residues. CDR3 DNA: TGTGCCAGCGGCTTAACTGGGATCACCGGGGAGCTGTTTTTT. Its translation: CASGLTGITGELFF.

This clone was recorded once. V and J are TRBV7-9 and TRBJ2-2; 11 bases match TRBD1. This CDR3 contains 16 residues. Trimming took 4 bases from V and 7 from J; bases not matched to a gene: 8. The germline gives CDR1 SEHNR, CDR2 FQNEAQ (reference sequence). CDR3 sequence: CASSSGQGALGGELFF. CDR3 nucleotide sequence: TGTGCCAGCAGCTCCGGACAGGGGGCCCTAGGCGGGGAGCTGTTTTTT.

V is TRBV5-8 and J is TRBJ2-1, with 8 bases aligning to TRBD1. CDR3 length equals 16 residues. Germline CDR1 reads SGHTS; CDR2 reads YDEGEE. V lost 4 bases to trimming and J lost 0 bases; unmatched junction nucleotides: 6. CDR3 sequence (DNA): TGTGCCAGCAGCATCCGACAGGGGAGCTCCTACAATGAGCAGTTCTTC. Protein product: CASSIRQGSSYNEQFF.

The chain has TRBV21-1 and TRBJ2-7. TRBV21-1 is termed a pseudogene. The CDR3 runs to 14 residues. The DNA of the CDR3 is TGTGCCAGCAGCAAACACCTGCCGACCTACGAGCAGTACTTC. It specifies CASSKHLPTYEQYF.